This entry lists 17 T cell receptor beta chains sequenced from one sample in a study of cytomegalovirus exposure and HLA in healthy donors. The PCR had 60 Vbeta and 13 Jbeta primers. The protocol was immunoSEQ multiplex PCR, while the TCRdb copy is restricted to in-frame clones and leaves out a portion. Counted here are 150,000 to 200,000 clones, 70% to 80% occurring once; the ten biggest clones make up 1.3%. The sequencing sample was made of PBMCs. The receptors were gathered from a woman aged 45 to 65 in good health and CMV-seronegative.

This clone turned up a few times. The chain couples TRBV18 to TRBJ2-2; 8 bases are shared with TRBD2. The CDR3 loop spans 16 amino acids. CDR1 KGHSH and CDR2 LQKENI come from the germline V gene. Germline trimming cut 5 bases from V and 5 bases from J; bases unmatched to any gene: 10. This CDR3 reads CASSARLAGQTGELFF. CDR3 sequence (DNA): TGTGCCAGCTCAGCAAGGCTAGCGGGCCAAACCGGGGAGCTGTTTTTT.

The chain recombines TRBV4-1 with TRBJ2-3; 9 bases line up with TRBD2. Germline CDR1 MGHRA, CDR2 YSYEKL. The CDR3 extends over 14 amino acids. The junction had 6 bases not matched to a gene; V was cut back by 4 bases and J by 7 bases. In DNA form, the CDR3 reads TGCGCCAGCAGCCCCGGACTAGCGTCAAATACGCAGTATTTT. Amino acids: CASSPGLASNTQYF.

This sequence joins TRBV14 and TRBJ2-1, with 7 bases that match TRBD2. With V trimmed by 4 bases and J by 1 base, 7 bases remained unmatched. This CDR3 comprises 16 residues. CDR1 and CDR2 from the germline V gene are SGHDN and FVKESK. The CDR3 sequence: CASSLLGTTSYNEQFF. Written as DNA, the CDR3 is TGTGCCAGCAGCCTGCTAGGGACTACTTCCTACAATGAGCAGTTCTTC.

This sequence joins TRBV11-2 and TRBJ2-1, with 9 bases fitting TRBD2. The CDR3 runs to 16 residues. Germline V gives CDR1 SGHAT, CDR2 FQNNGV. J gave up 9 bases and V 5 bases, and 14 bases lay outside the gene matches. The CDR3 protein is CASSTRSGGAVSEQFF. The CDR3 DNA follows: TGTGCCAGCAGCACCCGTAGCGGGGGTGCTGTGAGTGAGCAGTTCTTC.

The table lists this clone with a count of one. The chain employs TRBV27 and TRBJ1-1; weak D call: TRBD1 (6 bases). Trimming left V 8 bases short and J 2 bases short, with 9 bases between. The CDR3 extends over 12 amino acids. Germline V gene sequence: CDR1 MNHEY, CDR2 SMNVEV (reference sequence). CDR3 loop: CASRTVNTEAFF. In nucleotides, the CDR3 is TGTGCCAGCCGGACAGTCAACACTGAAGCTTTCTTT.

The rearrangement joins TRBV10-2 to TRBJ2-5; a possible D gene is TRBD1 (6 bases). Trimming pared 6 bases from V and 5 bases from J, leaving 16 bases between. From germline, CDR1 is WSHSY and CDR2 SAAADI. The CDR3 loop spans 14 amino acids. Here the CDR3 DNA reads TGCGCCAGCAGAATCGTTGAGAGGGGGGAGACCCAGTACTTC. Translation: CASRIVERGETQYF.

The rearrangement joins TRBV6-6 to TRBJ1-1, with 12 nucleotides matching TRBD1. J gave up 2 bases and V 6 bases, and 4 bases lay outside the gene matches. Germline-derived CDR1 and CDR2 are MNHNY and SVGAGI (reference sequence). The CDR3 is 15 amino acids. The CDR3 loop is CASSKGQGANTEAFF. The CDR3 nucleotides are TGTGCCAGCAGCAAGGGACAGGGGGCCAACACTGAAGCTTTCTTT.

This clone was picked up a small number of times. V gene TRBV7-9 combines with J gene TRBJ2-3, with 9 bases that match TRBD2. The CDR3 sequence is 15 residues long. The germline gives CDR1 SEHNR, CDR2 FQNEAQ (reference sequence). V trimming: 2 bases; J trimming: 0 bases; junction bases outside the gene matches: 0. The CDR3 spells CASSLTSGSTDTQYF. The DNA for the CDR3 is TGTGCCAGCAGCTTAACTAGCGGGAGCACAGATACGCAGTATTTT. Supplemented by reference TRBV7-9 and TRBJ2-3, the full variable domain reads DTGVSQNPRHKITKRGQNVTFRCDPISEHNRLYWYRQTLGQGPEFLTYFQNEAQLEKSRLLSDRFSAERPKGSFSTLEIQRTEQGDSAMYLCASSLTSGSTDTQYFGPGTRLTVL.

V usage is TRBV7-6 and J usage is TRBJ1-6, with TRBD1 as a possible D gene (5 bases). Per the germline V gene, CDR1 is SGHVS and CDR2 is FNYEAQ. This CDR3 is 17 amino acids long. Trimming pared 1 base from V and 9 bases from J, leaving 19 bases between. This CDR3 reads CASSLGSSGGGGSPLHF. CDR3 sequence (DNA): TGTGCCAGCAGCTTAGGATCTTCCGGGGGTGGAGGTTCACCCCTCCACTTT.

The rearrangement joins TRBV18 to TRBJ2-7; 10 bases match TRBD1. Per germline, CDR1 KGHSH and CDR2 LQKENI. V was clipped by 4 bases and J by 4 bases; unmatched bases: 4. The CDR3 spans 14 residues. Written as DNA, the CDR3 is TGTGCCAGCTCACTGACAGGGGGCTCGTACGAGCAGTACTTC. It is translated as CASSLTGGSYEQYF. Complete variable domain (other parts from reference TRBV18 and TRBJ2-7): NAGVMQNPRHLVRRRGQEARLRCSPMKGHSHVYWYRQLPEEGLKFMVYLQKENIIDESGMPKERFSAEFPKEGPSILRIQQVVRGDSAAYFCASSLTGGSYEQYFGPGTRLTVT.

This rearrangement joins TRBV2 to TRBJ1-1; D is ambiguous. The V and J ends lost 7 bases and 7 bases respectively, with 10 bases between them. Germline V lookup: CDR1 SNHLY, CDR2 FYNNEI. The CDR3 contains 11 residues. The CDR3 sequence: CASKEEREAFF. CDR3 coding DNA: TGTGCCAGCAAGGAGGAACGTGAAGCTTTCTTT. The full variable domain, with the rest looked up from reference TRBV2 and TRBJ1-1, is EPEVTQTPSHQVTQMGQEVILRCVPISNHLYFYWYRQILGQKVEFLVSFYNNEISEKSEIFDDQFSVERPDGSNFTLKIRSTKLEDSAMYFCASKEEREAFFGQGTRLTVV.

The rearrangement uses TRBV7-2 and TRBJ1-2; tentative D call: TRBD1 (6 bases). This CDR3 has 13 amino acids. The germline gives CDR1 SGHTA, CDR2 FQGNSA. Trimming stripped 5 bases from V and 1 base from J, with 8 bases between. The CDR3 region has the DNA TGTGCCAGCAGCGTGGACAGTAACTATGGCTACACCTTC. It specifies CASSVDSNYGYTF.

This clone has more than one count but fewer than ten. The chain couples TRBV7-2 to TRBJ1-4; no reliable D call. The V gene lost 2 bases and the J gene lost 8 bases, with 12 bases spanning the gap. This CDR3 is 14 amino acids long. Germline lookup yields CDR1 SGHTA and CDR2 FQGNSA. In DNA form, the CDR3 reads TGTGCCAGCAGCTTACTAACTAGAGAGGAAAAACTGTTTTTT. Translated, it gives CASSLLTREEKLFF.

The rearrangement uses TRBV28 and TRBJ1-6; maybe TRBD1 (6 bases). The CDR3 spans 14 residues. The V end lost 8 bases, the J end lost 7 bases, and 15 bases lay between the germline ends. Germline V lookup: CDR1 MDHEN, CDR2 SYDVKM. For the CDR3, the DNA is TGTGCCAGCCATCGTCGGCAGGGGAATTCACCCCTCCACTTT. Translated: CASHRRQGNSPLHF.

This clone was counted once. The rearrangement uses TRBV4-1 and TRBJ2-7, with TRBD1 matching over 7 bases. CDR1 MGHRA and CDR2 YSYEKL come from the germline V gene. The V and J ends lost 3 bases and 7 bases, in that order; junction bases with no gene match: 9. This CDR3 is 14 amino acids long. The CDR3 loop reads CASSHPDRVGEQYF. The CDR3 DNA is TGCGCCAGCAGCCATCCCGACAGGGTTGGGGAGCAGTACTTC.

The CDR3: CASSGDRGSNQPQHF. The CDR3 coding sequence is TGTGCCAGCAGTGGGGACAGGGGTAGCAATCAGCCCCAGCATTTT. This chain links TRBV6-6 with TRBJ1-5, with TRBD1 identical over 10 bases. Trimming cost V 5 bases and J 0 bases; bases outside gene matches: 1. Per the germline V gene, CDR1 is MNHNY and CDR2 is SVGAGI (reference sequence). This CDR3 region has 15 residues.

This rearrangement joins TRBV19 to TRBJ1-2, with TRBD1 as a possible D gene (6 bases). V gave up 5 bases and J gave up 3 bases, with 10 bases separating them. The CDR3 runs 13 residues. Germline lookup yields CDR1 LNHDA and CDR2 SQIVND (reference sequence). The CDR3 coding sequence is TGTGCCAGTAGTTGGGGGCTGGACTATGGCTACACCTTC. Protein: CASSWGLDYGYTF.